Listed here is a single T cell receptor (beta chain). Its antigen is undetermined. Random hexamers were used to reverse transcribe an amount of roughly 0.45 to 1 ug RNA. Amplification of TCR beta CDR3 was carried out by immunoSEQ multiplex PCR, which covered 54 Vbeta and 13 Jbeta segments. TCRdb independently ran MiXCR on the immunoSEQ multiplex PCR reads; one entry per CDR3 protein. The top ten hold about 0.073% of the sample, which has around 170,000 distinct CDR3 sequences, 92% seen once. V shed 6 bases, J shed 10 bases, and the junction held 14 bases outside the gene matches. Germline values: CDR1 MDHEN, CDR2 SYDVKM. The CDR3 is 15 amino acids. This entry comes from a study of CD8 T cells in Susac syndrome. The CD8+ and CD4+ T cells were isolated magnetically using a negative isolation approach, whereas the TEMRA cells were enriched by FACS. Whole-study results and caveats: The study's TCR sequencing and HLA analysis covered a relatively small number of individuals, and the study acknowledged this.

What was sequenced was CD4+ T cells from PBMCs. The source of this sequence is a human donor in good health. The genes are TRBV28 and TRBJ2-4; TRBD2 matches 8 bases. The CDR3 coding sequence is TGTGCCAGCAGCCGCAATGTCGGGAGGGCCGGGATTCAGTACTTC. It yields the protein CASSRNVGRAGIQYF.